This T cell receptor beta chain was profiled in a study of OX40 agonist ivuxolimab in advanced cancers. Overall study: A history of anti-PD-1, anti-PD-L1 or anti-CTLA-4 therapy was acceptable, and approximately 40% had some.

Here immunoSEQ multiplex PCR was the method, and the copy in TCRdb shows in-frame clones only, minus some. The table shows roughly 28,000 clones, with approximately 89% occurring only once. There are 13 residues in the CDR3. Looked up from germline, CDR1 is SEHNR and CDR2 is FQNEAQ (reference sequence). Germline trimming cut 5 bases from V and 3 bases from J; bases unmatched to any gene: 4. The specimen was CD4+ or CD8+ T cells sorted from blood, collected in a trial of the OX40 agonist ivuxolimab. V is TRBV7-9 and J is TRBJ2-7; TRBD1 aligns across 7 bases. The receptor's source is an adult with an advanced solid tumor such as melanoma, head and neck, liver or kidney cancer. The CDR3 protein is CASSPGQYYEQYF. CDR3 nucleotide sequence: TGTGCCAGCAGCCCGGGACAGTACTACGAGCAGTACTTC.